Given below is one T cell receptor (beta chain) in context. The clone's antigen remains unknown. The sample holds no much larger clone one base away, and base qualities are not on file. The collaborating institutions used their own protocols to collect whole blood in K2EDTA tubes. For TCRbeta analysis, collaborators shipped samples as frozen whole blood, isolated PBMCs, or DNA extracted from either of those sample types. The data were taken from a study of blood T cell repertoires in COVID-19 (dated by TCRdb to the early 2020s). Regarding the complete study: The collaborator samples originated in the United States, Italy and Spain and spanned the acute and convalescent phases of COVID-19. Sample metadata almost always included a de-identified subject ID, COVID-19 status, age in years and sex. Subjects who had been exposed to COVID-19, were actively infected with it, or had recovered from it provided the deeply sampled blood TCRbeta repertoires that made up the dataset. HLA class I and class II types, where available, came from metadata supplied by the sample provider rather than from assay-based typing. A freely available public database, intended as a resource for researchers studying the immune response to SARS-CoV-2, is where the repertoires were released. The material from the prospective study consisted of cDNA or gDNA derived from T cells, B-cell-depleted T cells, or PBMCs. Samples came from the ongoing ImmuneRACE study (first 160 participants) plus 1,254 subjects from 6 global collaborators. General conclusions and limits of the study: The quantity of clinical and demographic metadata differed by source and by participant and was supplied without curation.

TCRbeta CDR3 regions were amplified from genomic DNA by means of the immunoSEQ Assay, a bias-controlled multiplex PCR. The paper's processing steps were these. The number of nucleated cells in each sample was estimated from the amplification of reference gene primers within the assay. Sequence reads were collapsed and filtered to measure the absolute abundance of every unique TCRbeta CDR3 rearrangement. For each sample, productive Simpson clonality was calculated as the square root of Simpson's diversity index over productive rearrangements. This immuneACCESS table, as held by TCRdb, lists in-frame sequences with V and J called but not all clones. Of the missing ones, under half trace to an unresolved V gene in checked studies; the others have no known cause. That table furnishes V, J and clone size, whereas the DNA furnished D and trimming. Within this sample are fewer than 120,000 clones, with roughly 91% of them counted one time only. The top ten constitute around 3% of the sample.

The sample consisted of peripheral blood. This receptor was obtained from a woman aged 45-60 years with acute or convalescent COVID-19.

The CDR3 sequence is CATSRDLASGSHEQFF. The sequenced DNA is TGTGCCACCAGCAGAGATTTGGCTAGCGGGAGTCATGAGCAGTTCTTC. The chain is made from TRBV15 and TRBJ2-1, and 10 junction bases match TRBD2. Here V drops 0 bases and J drops 8 bases, and the junction holds 7 bases not matched to any gene. The CDR3, cysteine through phenylalanine, is 16 amino acids long. This entry keeps only the CDR3 DNA: 48 bases, framed from base 1. From the germline V gene (reference sequence), CDR1 is LNHNV and CDR2 is YYDKDF. Full variable domain (CDR3 extended with the reference TRBV15 and TRBJ2-1 proteins): DAMVIQNPRYQVTQFGKPVTLSCSQTLNHNVMYWYQQKSSQAPKLLFHYYDKDFNNEADTPDNFQSRRPNTSFCFLDIRSPGLGDTAMYLCATSRDLASGSHEQFFGPGTRLTVL.